A selection of T cell receptor beta chains follows, all from one sample in a study of blood T cell repertoires in COVID-19. Produced via immunoSEQ multiplex PCR; TCRdb's table is partial and in-frame only. The repertoire holds about 360,000 clones, with 70% to 90% as singletons. Sequencing input: peripheral blood. These receptors all stem from an older woman with COVID-19, enrolled during active disease. The CDR3 runs from the conserved cysteine through the conserved F or W. The D gene is left open where the match is weak. Clone sizes are given selectively: once, few, many, or a class where the clone is expanded.

v_gene	j_gene	abundance	d_gene	CDR3aa	CDR3nt
TRBV6-4	TRBJ1-1	-	TRBD1	CASSATGGTEAFF	TGTGCCAGCAGTGCAACAGGGGGCACTGAAGCTTTCTTT
TRBV7-3	TRBJ2-2	-	-	CASSSTGSPNTGELFF	TGTGCCAGCAGCTCTACAGGGTCCCCTAACACCGGGGAGCTGTTTTTT
TRBV10-3	TRBJ2-7	once	-	CAISELPGLSGEQYF	TGTGCCATCAGTGAGTTGCCGGGACTGTCTGGAGAGCAGTACTTC
TRBV19	TRBJ2-1	once	-	CASSVSDRSEQFF	TGTGCCAGTAGTGTGAGCGATAGGTCGGAGCAGTTCTTC
TRBV4-2	TRBJ1-1	-	-	CASSQDQAMNTEAFF	TGTGCCAGCAGCCAAGATCAGGCCATGAACACTGAAGCTTTCTTT
TRBV3-1/TRBV3-2	TRBJ2-2	-	TRBD2	CASSYTYGGAASNTGELFF	TGTGCCAGCAGCTATACCTACGGGGGGGCCGCTTCGAACACCGGGGAGCTGTTTTTT
TRBV18	TRBJ1-1	-	TRBD1	CASSLQGVRNTEAFF	TGTGCCAGCTCACTACAGGGGGTAAGGAACACTGAAGCTTTCTTT
TRBV6-5	TRBJ2-2	-	TRBD1	CASSGQGAAGELFF	TGTGCCAGCAGCGGACAGGGGGCGGCCGGGGAGCTGTTTTTT
TRBV7-3	TRBJ1-2	-	TRBD1	CASSIRQGDGYTF	TGTGCCAGCAGCATAAGGCAGGGGGACGGCTACACCTTC
TRBV7-9	TRBJ2-5	-	-	CASSLGRSALNLVEETQYF	TGTGCCAGCAGCTTAGGGAGGAGTGCCCTCAACCTGGTGGAGGAGACCCAGTACTTC
TRBV28	TRBJ1-6	few	TRBD1	CASRPTGGNNSPLHF	TGTGCCAGCAGGCCGACAGGGGGCAATAATTCACCCCTCCACTTT
TRBV19	TRBJ2-3	-	-	CASSPEADTQYF	TGTGCCAGTAGCCCGGAGGCAGATACGCAGTATTTT
TRBV3-1/TRBV3-2	TRBJ1-2	-	TRBD1	CASSHGTGGDYGYTF	TGTGCCAGCAGCCACGGGACAGGGGGTGACTATGGCTACACCTTC
TRBV15	TRBJ1-3	-	-	CATSRVGGAGNTIYF	TGTGCCACCAGCAGAGTTGGAGGGGCCGGAAACACCATATATTTT
TRBV6-5	TRBJ2-7	-	-	CASPPASELTYEQYF	TGTGCCAGCCCCCCAGCTAGCGAATTAACCTACGAGCAGTACTTC
TRBV7-9	TRBJ1-4	-	TRBD1	CVLRGPNEKLFF	TGTGTCCTGAGGGGGCCGAATGAAAAACTGTTTTTT
TRBV2	TRBJ2-1	-	TRBD2	CASSRLAGDNEQFF	TGTGCCAGCAGCAGACTAGCGGGGGACAATGAGCAGTTCTTC
TRBV4-2	TRBJ2-5	-	-	CASSQAGHLQETQYF	TGTGCCAGCAGCCAAGCAGGACACCTCCAAGAGACCCAGTACTTC
TRBV6-4	TRBJ1-5	-	-	CASRTGSPSNQPQHF	TGTGCCAGCAGAACCGGGAGCCCTAGCAATCAGCCCCAGCATTTT
TRBV11-3	TRBJ2-1	-	TRBD1	CASSSTGGAYNEQFF	TGTGCCAGCAGCTCGACAGGGGGCGCCTACAATGAGCAGTTCTTC
TRBV12-5	TRBJ2-1	-	-	CASGLFNYNEQFF	TGTGCTAGTGGTTTGTTTAACTACAATGAGCAGTTCTTC
TRBV19	TRBJ1-4	-	TRBD1	CASSRTGFDEKLFF	TGTGCCAGTAGTAGGACAGGGTTTGATGAAAAACTGTTTTTT
TRBV3-1/TRBV3-2	TRBJ2-5	-	-	CASSQDYEAYQETQYF	TGTGCCAGCAGCCAAGATTATGAGGCGTACCAAGAGACCCAGTACTTC
TRBV15	TRBJ1-3	-	-	CATLDQGTKGNTIYF	TGTGCCACCCTAGATCAGGGGACAAAGGGAAACACCATATATTTT
TRBV12-5	TRBJ2-2	-	TRBD2	CASGLPRGLAGGHGELFF	TGTGCTAGTGGTTTGCCCCGGGGACTAGCGGGGGGGCACGGGGAGCTGTTTTTT
TRBV19	TRBJ2-1	-	-	CASSVGGLDNEQFF	TGTGCCAGTAGTGTCGGGGGTCTGGATAATGAGCAGTTCTTC
TRBV27	TRBJ2-5	-	TRBD1	CASRVRQGAGETQYF	TGTGCCAGCAGGGTTCGACAGGGGGCCGGAGAGACCCAGTACTTC
TRBV18	TRBJ2-2	-	-	CASSPSGVGATGELFF	TGTGCCAGCTCACCCTCAGGGGTTGGCGCCACCGGGGAGCTGTTTTTT
TRBV4-1	TRBJ2-7	once	-	CASSQDGEHYEQYF	TGCGCCAGCAGCCAAGATGGAGAACATTACGAGCAGTACTTC
TRBV18	TRBJ1-1	-	-	CASSGLTGDTEAFF	TGTGCCAGCTCAGGATTAACAGGAGACACTGAAGCTTTCTTT
TRBV19	TRBJ1-3	-	TRBD1	CASNTGGSGNTIYF	TGTGCCAGTAACACAGGGGGAAGTGGAAACACCATATATTTT
TRBV5-1	TRBJ2-5	-	-	CASSLEGPWETQYF	TGCGCCAGCAGCTTGGAGGGGCCGTGGGAGACCCAGTACTTC
TRBV5-1	TRBJ2-7	-	TRBD1	CASSWTQGVPYEQYF	TGCGCCAGCAGCTGGACACAGGGGGTCCCCTACGAGCAGTACTTC
TRBV7-2	TRBJ2-1	-	TRBD1	CASSFVTGDNEQFF	TGTGCCAGCAGCTTCGTAACAGGGGACAATGAGCAGTTCTTC
TRBV4-3	TRBJ1-5	-	-	CASSFNYNSNQPQHF	TGCGCCAGCAGCTTTAACTATAATAGCAATCAGCCCCAGCATTTT
TRBV2	TRBJ1-1	few	-	CASSFPKQNTEAFF	TGTGCCAGCAGTTTTCCAAAACAGAACACTGAAGCTTTCTTT
TRBV30	TRBJ2-3	-	-	CAWTLLASSTDTQYF	TGTGCCTGGACCCTCCTAGCGTCATCGACAGATACGCAGTATTTT
TRBV7-9	TRBJ2-3	-	TRBD2	CASSRTSGGAATDTQYF	TGTGCCAGCAGCCGGACTAGCGGGGGGGCTGCCACAGATACGCAGTATTTT
TRBV7-3	TRBJ2-1	-	TRBD2	CASSLVQRGDAEQFF	TGTGCCAGCAGCTTAGTCCAGCGGGGGGACGCTGAGCAGTTCTTC
TRBV7-3	TRBJ2-3	few	TRBD2	CASSLGSGGTPDTQYF	TGTGCCAGCAGCTTGGGGTCGGGGGGGACCCCAGATACGCAGTATTTT
TRBV9	TRBJ2-3	-	TRBD2	CASSVGSGGLTDTQYF	TGTGCCAGCAGCGTAGGGAGCGGGGGGCTCACAGATACGCAGTATTTT